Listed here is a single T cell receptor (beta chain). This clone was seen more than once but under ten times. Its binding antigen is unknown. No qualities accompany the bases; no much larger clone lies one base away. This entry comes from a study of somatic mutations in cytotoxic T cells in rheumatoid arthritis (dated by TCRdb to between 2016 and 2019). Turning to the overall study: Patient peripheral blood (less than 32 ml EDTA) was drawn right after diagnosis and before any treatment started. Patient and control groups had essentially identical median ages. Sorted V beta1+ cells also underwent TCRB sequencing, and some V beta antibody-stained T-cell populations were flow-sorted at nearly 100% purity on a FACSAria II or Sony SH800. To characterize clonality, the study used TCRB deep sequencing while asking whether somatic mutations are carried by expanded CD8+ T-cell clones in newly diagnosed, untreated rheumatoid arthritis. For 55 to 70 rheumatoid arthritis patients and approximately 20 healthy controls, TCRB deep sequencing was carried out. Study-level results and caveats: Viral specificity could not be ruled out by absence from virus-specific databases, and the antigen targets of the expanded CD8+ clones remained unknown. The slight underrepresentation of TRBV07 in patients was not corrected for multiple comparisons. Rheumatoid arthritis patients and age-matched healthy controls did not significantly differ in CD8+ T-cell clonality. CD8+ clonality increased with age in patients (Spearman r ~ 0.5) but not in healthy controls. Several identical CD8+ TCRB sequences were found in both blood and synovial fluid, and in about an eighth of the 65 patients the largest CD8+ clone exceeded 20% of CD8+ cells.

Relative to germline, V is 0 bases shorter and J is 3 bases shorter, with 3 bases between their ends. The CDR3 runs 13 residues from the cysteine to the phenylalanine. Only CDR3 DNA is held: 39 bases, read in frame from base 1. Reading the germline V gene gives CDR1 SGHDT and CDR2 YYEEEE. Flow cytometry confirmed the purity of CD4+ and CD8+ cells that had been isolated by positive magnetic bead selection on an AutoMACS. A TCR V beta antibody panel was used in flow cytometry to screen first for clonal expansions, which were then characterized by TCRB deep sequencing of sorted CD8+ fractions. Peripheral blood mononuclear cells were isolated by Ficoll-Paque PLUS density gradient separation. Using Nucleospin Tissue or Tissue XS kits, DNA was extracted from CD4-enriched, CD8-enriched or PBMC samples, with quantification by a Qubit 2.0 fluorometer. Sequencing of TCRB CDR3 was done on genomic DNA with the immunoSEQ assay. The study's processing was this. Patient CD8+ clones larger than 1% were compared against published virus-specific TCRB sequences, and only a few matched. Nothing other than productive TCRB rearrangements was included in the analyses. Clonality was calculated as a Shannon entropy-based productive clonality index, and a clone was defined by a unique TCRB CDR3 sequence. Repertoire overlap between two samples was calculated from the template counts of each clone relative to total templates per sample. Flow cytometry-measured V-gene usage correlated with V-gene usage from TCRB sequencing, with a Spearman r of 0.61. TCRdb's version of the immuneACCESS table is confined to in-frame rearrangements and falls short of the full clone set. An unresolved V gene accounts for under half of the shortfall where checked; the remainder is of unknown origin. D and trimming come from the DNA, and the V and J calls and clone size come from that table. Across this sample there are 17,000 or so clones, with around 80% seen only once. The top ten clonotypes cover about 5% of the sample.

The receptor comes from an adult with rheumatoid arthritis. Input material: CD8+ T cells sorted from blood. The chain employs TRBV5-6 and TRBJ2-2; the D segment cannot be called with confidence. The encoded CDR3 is CASSLGDTGELFF. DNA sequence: TGTGCCAGCAGCTTGGGGGACACCGGGGAGCTGTTTTTT. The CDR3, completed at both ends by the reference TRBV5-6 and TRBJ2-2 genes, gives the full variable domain DAGVTQSPTHLIKTRGQQVTLRCSPKSGHDTVSWYQQALGQGPQFIFQYYEEEERQRGNFPDRFSGHQFPNYSSELNVNALLLGDSALYLCASSLGDTGELFFGEGSRLTVL.